The subject of this entry is one TCR beta chain. The antigen this receptor binds is unknown. Base qualities are missing; no much larger clone stands one base away. V was cut back by 0 bases and J by 0 bases, leaving a gap of 6 bases between them. The CDR3 goes from the cysteine to the phenylalanine over 15 residues. The entry retains the CDR3 DNA only, 45 bases that are in frame from base 1. CDR1 SGHVS and CDR2 FQNEAQ were looked up in the germline V gene. From each donor, a single peripheral blood sample of 90 to 150 mL on average was drawn into heparinised tubes. A BD FACSAria II and a panel including CD45RO, CCR7, CD25, CD127, CD95 and CD27 were used to sort naive, central memory, regulatory and stem cell-like memory CD4+ T cells. All sorted populations exceeded 95% purity. PBMCs were separated immediately by Lymphoprep density gradient centrifugation and were stained directly, without being cultured. To minimize batch effects, samples were stained and sorted in pairs, one healthy donor with one patient per experiment.

All of the isolated RNA was reverse transcribed with the High Capacity cDNA Reverse Transcription Kit, so expressed TCRB transcripts were sequenced. Deep immunoSEQ sequencing was performed on naive, central memory and regulatory T cell samples, with an average of roughly 3.3 million total reads per sample. Sorted cells were lysed in RLT buffer and RNA was extracted with DNase-treated RNeasy Micro or Mini kits, depending on cell number. Each cell subset was processed separately to prevent cross-contamination, with patient and healthy donor samples processed together. TCRB sequences were amplified from cDNA with the immunoSEQ multiplex PCR, producing 87-bp fragments spanning the CDR3 region. The amplicons were sequenced using the Illumina HiSeq platform. From the authors' description of their analysis: PCR bias was corrected computationally using synthetic template baselines, and reads within Hamming distance 2 were collapsed, with unmergeable singletons discarded. Reads were aligned to IMGT to assign V, D and J genes, CDR3 length, and insertions or deletions at six rearrangement sites. Within each subset, clonotype counts were normalized to sorted cell number, and only after that were true diversity and Gini coefficients computed with the tcR R package. Repertoire sharing was quantified using the overlap coefficient calculated on TCRB nucleotide sequences. TCRdb stores this immuneACCESS table with in-frame sequences only. Part of the clones is absent; in the studies checked, under half of the shortfall reflects unresolved V genes, and no reason is known for the rest. V, J and clone size reflect that table, while D and trimming were determined from the DNA. In all, the sample holds about 340,000 clones, and around 9.7% of those were seen once. The biggest ten clones account for over 0.95% of the sample.

This sample was taken from a study of beta chain features in type 1 diabetes (dated 2018 in TCRdb). About the study as a whole: No differences in mean age, gender distribution, total cell number or subset yield were found between patients and healthy donors. A total of 90 million to 120 million sorted cells were examined across all samples, and a strong correlation was observed between cell number per subset and RNA yield. Naive and central memory subsets were obtained from all 28 donors, but regulatory and stem cell-like memory subsets were isolated from only 8 patients and 8 healthy donors. In the study, TCRB repertoires of sorted circulating CD4+ T cell subsets from recently diagnosed type 1 diabetes patients were compared with those of matched healthy donors. Paper-wide results and their limitations: A moderate but significant shortening of TCRB CDR3 length was observed in type 1 diabetes patients in all four CD4+ subsets. At VDJ recombination sites, patients with type 1 diabetes made fewer insertions and deleted more nucleotides, a pattern implying thymic rearrangement abnormalities. PCR may preferentially amplify shorter templates, but because patient and control samples were amplified and corrected together, any resulting skew would affect both groups equally. Naive, central memory and regulatory TCRB repertoires appeared to be more similar among patients than among healthy donors. Because cDNA was sequenced instead of genomic DNA, activated cells with high expression could be over-represented, although the groups did not differ in activation or CD3 levels. Because small numbers of individuals were included in the HLA sub-analyses, any influence of HLA type on TCRB rearrangement was left unresolved.

The chain joins TRBV7-8 to TRBJ1-3; confidence is insufficient to name the D gene. The source of this sequence is a man younger than 40 with type 1 diabetes. Sample: central memory CD4+ T cells from blood. The CDR3 loop reads CASSLAESSGNTIYF. The DNA sequence follows: TGTGCCAGCAGCTTAGCGGAGAGCTCTGGAAACACCATATATTTT.